The rows below give T cell receptor beta chains drawn from one sample of a study of vaccination effects on CD4 cells after COVID-19. Generated by immunoSEQ multiplex PCR, the TCRdb table keeps only in-frame clones and is missing some. The sample includes tens of thousands of clones, 65% to 85% of them seen just once. Their recognized antigens are unknown. The sequencing here drew on CD4+ T cells from PBMCs cultured with HCoV-OC43 spike peptides, taken before COVID-19 vaccination. The receptors here all came from a human donor who received a COVID-19 vaccine. The CDR3 runs from the conserved cysteine through the conserved F or W. Fields, in order: V gene, clone size, J gene, D gene, CDR3 protein, CDR3 DNA. The D gene is left open where the match is weak. The size entry is marked missing in some rows and otherwise reads once, few, many or a size class.

>TRBV4-1|NA|TRBJ1-1|TRBD1
CASSFTGDRGNTEAFF
TGCGCCAGCAGTTTCACGGGGGACAGGGGGAACACTGAAGCTTTCTTT
>TRBV28|NA|TRBJ1-2|TRBD1
CASSTTGGNYGYTF
TGTGCCAGCAGTACTACAGGGGGCAACTATGGCTACACCTTC
>TRBV20-1|few|TRBJ1-1|NA
CSAPYLEAFF
TGCAGTGCCCCGTACCTTGAAGCTTTCTTT
>TRBV7-3|NA|TRBJ1-2|TRBD1
CASSLHRGQGYTF
TGTGCCAGCAGCTTACACAGGGGGCAAGGCTACACCTTC
>TRBV24-1|NA|TRBJ2-5|NA
CATHSGSGETQYF
TGTGCCACCCATTCGGGGTCGGGGGAGACCCAGTACTTC
>TRBV3-1/TRBV3-2|NA|TRBJ1-6|TRBD1
CASSQGLGQGATSLHF
TGTGCCAGCAGCCAAGGTCTGGGGCAGGGGGCTACATCCCTCCACTTT
>TRBV10-3|NA|TRBJ1-1|NA
CAISDPGTPNTEAFF
TGTGCCATCAGTGATCCCGGGACACCAAACACTGAAGCTTTCTTT
>TRBV28|NA|TRBJ1-2|NA
CASSEMGGANYGYTF
TGTGCCAGCAGTGAAATGGGGGGAGCTAACTATGGCTACACCTTC
>TRBV30|NA|TRBJ1-2|NA
CAWSVISPGASF
TGTGCCTGGAGTGTAATTTCTCCAGGCGCGAGCTTC
>TRBV9|NA|TRBJ2-5|TRBD2
CASSSGGAGETQYF
TGTGCCAGCTCCAGCGGGGGGGCCGGGGAGACCCAGTACTTC
>TRBV6-5|NA|TRBJ1-2|NA
CASWGQGYGYTF
TGTGCCAGTTGGGGGCAGGGCTATGGCTACACCTTC
>TRBV7-9|NA|TRBJ2-1|TRBD2
CASSLAGSSYNEQFF
TGTGCCAGCAGCCTAGCGGGGAGCTCCTACAATGAGCAGTTCTTC
>TRBV7-3|few|TRBJ2-2|NA
CASSLGPFGTGELFF
TGTGCCAGCAGCTTAGGGCCTTTCGGGACCGGGGAGCTGTTTTTT
>TRBV14|NA|TRBJ2-1|NA
CASTNLPRWDIRGDEQFF
TGTGCCAGCACCAATCTCCCTCGGTGGGACATAAGGGGCGATGAGCAGTTCTTC
>TRBV4-3|few|TRBJ2-5|TRBD2
CASSRGLAGEQETQYF
TGCGCCAGCAGCCGAGGACTAGCGGGGGAACAAGAGACCCAGTACTTC
>TRBV30|few|TRBJ2-2|NA
CAWSFRGTGELFF
TGTGCCTGGAGTTTTAGGGGAACCGGGGAGCTGTTTTTT
>TRBV6-5|NA|TRBJ1-1|TRBD1
CASRRTGGSEAFF
TGTGCCAGCAGGCGGACAGGGGGCTCTGAAGCTTTCTTT